Shown below are 24 T cell receptor beta chains from a single sample sequenced in a study of T cell responses to AZD1222 COVID-19 vaccine. Produced via immunoSEQ multiplex PCR; TCRdb's table is partial and in-frame only. The sample has around 130,000 clones; about 90% are singletons. Source: peripheral blood, taken on day 0 of AZD1222 vaccination. Source of these receptors: an adult in good health.

This chain links TRBV5-8 with TRBJ1-5; D perhaps matches TRBD1 (5 bases). The CDR3 sequence is 15 residues long. Trimming took 0 bases from V and 7 from J, leaving 14 bases between them. Germline lookup yields CDR1 SGHTS and CDR2 YDEGEE. CDR3 residues: CASSLGTGQGQPQHF. The CDR3 DNA reads TGTGCCAGCAGCTTGGGGACGGGGCAAGGGCAGCCCCAGCATTTT. The full variable domain, rest sourced from reference TRBV5-8 and TRBJ1-5, is EAGVTQSPTHLIKTRGQQATLRCSPISGHTSVYWYQQALGLGLQFLLWYDEGEERNRGNFPPRFSGRQFPNYSSELNVNALELEDSALYLCASSLGTGQGQPQHFGDGTRLSIL.

The chain couples TRBV11-2 to TRBJ1-6, with TRBD1 identical over 10 bases. This CDR3 has 18 residues. The germline gives CDR1 SGHAT, CDR2 FQNNGV. With V trimmed by 5 bases and J by 0 bases, 7 bases remained unmatched. The CDR3 sequence: CASSPRDRGSSYNSPLHF. CDR3 coding DNA: TGTGCCAGCAGCCCGCGGGACAGGGGTTCCTCCTATAATTCACCCCTCCACTTT.

This clone was found once. The V gene is TRBV15, the J gene TRBJ1-1, with a tentative D call TRBD1 (5 bases). The CDR3 covers 12 residues. CDR1 is LNHNV and CDR2 is YYDKDF in the germline V gene (reference sequence). The V and J ends lost 11 bases and 0 bases respectively, with 10 bases between them. CDR3 loop: CAAGGVNTEAFF. The CDR3 DNA reads as TGTGCCGCCGGGGGGGTGAACACTGAAGCTTTCTTT.

V gene TRBV19 combines with J gene TRBJ2-6; D is ambiguous. There are 16 residues in the CDR3. From germline, CDR1 is LNHDA and CDR2 SQIVND (reference sequence). V was trimmed by 3 bases and J by 1 base, leaving 10 bases between them. The CDR3 nucleotides read TGTGCCAGTAGTATCTACGTTGGGTCTGGGGCCAACGTCCTGACTTTC. It is translated as CASSIYVGSGANVLTF.

This chain links TRBV24-1 with TRBJ2-1; the D is unclear. Germline V gene lookup returns CDR1 KGHDR and CDR2 SFDVKD. V was cut by 4 bases and J by 8 bases, with 8 bases left in between. This CDR3 has 12 residues. CDR3 protein: CATSDLGDEQFF. As DNA, the CDR3 is TGTGCCACCAGTGACCTGGGTGATGAGCAGTTCTTC.

The chain has TRBV6-6 and TRBJ1-5; D is ambiguous. V lost 6 bases, J lost 4 bases, and 13 bases lay in between. Germline V gene lookup returns CDR1 MNHNY and CDR2 SVGAGI (reference sequence). The CDR3 sequence is 14 residues long. Written as DNA, the CDR3 is TGTGCCAGCAGATCGCCAGAAGCAAATCAGCCCCAGCATTTT. It codes for CASRSPEANQPQHF.

The CDR3 is CSASTAGGPGGELFF. The CDR3, as DNA: TGCAGTGCTAGTACGGCGGGAGGGCCCGGCGGGGAGCTGTTTTTT. The genes are TRBV20-1 and TRBJ2-2; 9 bases match TRBD2. This CDR3 region has 15 residues. From germline, CDR1 is DFQATT and CDR2 SNEGSKA (reference sequence). The junction had 9 bases not matched to a gene; V was cut back by 3 bases and J by 7 bases.

The chain is built from TRBV28 and TRBJ1-5; D not certain. From germline, CDR1 is MDHEN and CDR2 SYDVKM. CDR3 length: 12 amino acids. Trimming cost V 5 bases and J 5 bases, with 7 bases left between them. As DNA, the CDR3 is TGTGCCAGCAGTCTGTGGGATCAGCCCCAGCATTTT. Translation: CASSLWDQPQHF.

The CDR3 region has the DNA TGTGCCAGTAGTATAAGCAGGGGAAGGGTGAACACTGAAGCTTTCTTT. Its protein product is CASSISRGRVNTEAFF. This chain joins TRBV19 and TRBJ1-1; weak D call: TRBD1 (6 bases). Germline V gene sequence: CDR1 LNHDA, CDR2 SQIVND (reference sequence). V was shortened by 2 bases and J by 0 bases, with 13 bases between the two germline ends. The CDR3 consists of 16 residues.

This sequence joins TRBV3-1 (or the pseudogene TRBV3-2) and TRBJ2-7, with 8 nucleotides matching TRBD1. This CDR3 is 16 amino acids long. V lost 2 bases, J lost 6 bases, and 12 bases stayed unmatched. Looked up from germline, CDR1 is LGHDT and CDR2 is YNNKEL (reference sequence). CDR3 residues: CASSQKGQVGSSEQYF. The CDR3 nucleotides read TGTGCCAGCAGCCAAAAGGGACAGGTGGGGAGTTCCGAGCAGTACTTC.

The chain has TRBV5-1 and TRBJ1-2; D may be TRBD1 (5 bases). The CDR3 contains 14 residues. Trimming stripped 0 bases from V and 6 bases from J, with 12 bases between. Germline V gene lookup returns CDR1 SGHRS and CDR2 YFSETQ. Here the CDR3 reads CASSLDRSTDGYTF. CDR3 nucleotides: TGCGCCAGCAGCTTGGACAGGAGCACAGATGGCTACACCTTC.

J is TRBJ2-1 and V is TRBV20-1; D gene ambiguous. Trimming cost V 6 bases and J 7 bases, with 10 bases left between them. Germline lookup yields CDR1 DFQATT and CDR2 SNEGSKA (reference sequence). This CDR3 contains 11 residues. CDR3 coding DNA: TGCAGTGCCCTTAGACGAAATGAGCAGTTCTTC. Translating gives CSALRRNEQFF.

V usage is TRBV5-1 and J usage is TRBJ2-1; 7 nucleotides align to TRBD1. Unmatched junction bases numbered 13, after V lost 5 bases and J lost 8 bases. The V gene's germline CDR1 is SGHRS and CDR2 YFSETQ. The CDR3 consists of 15 residues. DNA of the CDR3: TGCGCCAGCAGGCCGGGACAGCCCACCGGGGATGAGCAGTTCTTC. It specifies CASRPGQPTGDEQFF. The full variable domain, with the rest looked up from reference TRBV5-1 and TRBJ2-1, is KAGVTQTPRYLIKTRGQQVTLSCSPISGHRSVSWYQQTPGQGLQFLFEYFSETQRNKGNFPGRFSGRQFSNSRSEMNVSTLELGDSALYLCASRPGQPTGDEQFFGPGTRLTVL.

This chain joins TRBV28 and TRBJ1-1, with D possibly being TRBD1 (5 bases). Trimming left V 3 bases short and J 11 bases short, with 13 bases between. The length of the CDR3 is 12 residues. From germline, CDR1 is MDHEN and CDR2 SYDVKM. The CDR3 region is CASSLGGGRAFF. CDR3 in DNA: TGTGCCAGCAGTTTGGGGGGAGGGAGGGCTTTCTTT.

The chain recombines TRBV10-3 with TRBJ1-3; possible D gene TRBD1, 5 bases. The CDR3 is 13 amino acids. Between the trimmed V and J ends, which lost 4 bases and 2 bases, there was a span of 6 bases. From germline, CDR1 is ENHRY and CDR2 SYGVKD. CDR3 residues: CAISGGPGNTIYF. The CDR3, as DNA: TGTGCCATCAGTGGGGGCCCTGGAAACACCATATATTTT.

This chain links TRBV28 with TRBJ1-1; D not resolved. Germline CDR1 MDHEN, CDR2 SYDVKM. The germline V and J ends were trimmed by 10 bases and 4 bases, with 13 bases remaining between them. CDR3 length: 12 amino acids. The CDR3 nucleotides read TGTGCCACCCAAGGGAGGGCCACTGAAGCTTTCTTT. Its protein is CATQGRATEAFF.

This rearrangement joins TRBV24-1 to TRBJ2-1, with 10 bases lining up with TRBD1. J was trimmed by 10 bases and V by 3 bases; bases with no gene match: 11. The CDR3 spans 16 residues. Looked up from germline, CDR1 is KGHDR and CDR2 is SFDVKD. This chain's CDR3 is CATSDIKGQGNEEQFF. The CDR3 DNA reads as TGTGCCACCAGTGATATCAAGGGACAGGGGAACGAGGAGCAGTTCTTC.

The chain uses TRBV28 and TRBJ1-2, with a weak D call TRBD1 (6 bases). Germline V gene lookup returns CDR1 MDHEN and CDR2 SYDVKM. V lost 6 bases to trimming and J lost 5 bases, with 16 bases between them. This CDR3 spans 14 amino acids. The CDR3 reads CASSFPGAGYGYTF. CDR3 nucleotides: TGTGCCAGCAGCTTCCCAGGGGCAGGGTATGGCTACACCTTC.

The V gene is TRBV19, the J gene TRBJ1-2; 9 nucleotides line up with TRBD1. Per germline, CDR1 LNHDA and CDR2 SQIVND (reference sequence). The CDR3 contains 14 residues. Trimming removed 5 bases from V and 7 bases from J; junction bases left unmatched: 8. The CDR3 spells CASSPGTGNRGYTF. The CDR3, as DNA: TGTGCCAGTAGTCCCGGGACAGGGAATCGTGGCTACACCTTC.

CDR3 nucleotide sequence: TGTGCCATCAGTTTTGGTACTAGCGGAGGGGAAGATACGCAGTATTTT. Translating gives CAISFGTSGGEDTQYF. The chain couples TRBV10-3 to TRBJ2-3; 8 nucleotides match TRBD2. The V gene's germline CDR1 is ENHRY and CDR2 SYGVKD. This CDR3 has 16 amino acids. With V trimmed by 5 bases and J by 5 bases, 12 bases remained unmatched.

The chain links TRBV30 to TRBJ2-3, with 15 nucleotides matching TRBD2. The CDR3 is 15 residues long. CDR1 and CDR2 (germline): GTSNPN, SVGIG (reference sequence). V was pared by 1 base and J by 9 bases, with 5 bases of the junction left unmatched. Here the CDR3 reads CAWSGTSGRAWTQYF. CDR3 sequence (DNA): TGTGCCTGGAGTGGGACTAGCGGGAGGGCATGGACGCAGTATTTT.

Remarks on this clone: Other DNA sequences of this sample code for an identical CDR3. The V gene is TRBV12-3 or TRBV12-4, the J gene TRBJ1-1, with D hard to call. This CDR3 is 13 amino acids long. V gave up 3 bases and J gave up 0 bases, with 5 bases separating them. CDR3 in amino acids: CASSFGLNTEAFF. Written as DNA, the CDR3 is TGTGCCAGCAGTTTCGGGTTGAACACTGAAGCTTTCTTT.

V gene TRBV27 combines with J gene TRBJ1-1; D not certain. Germline lookup yields CDR1 MNHEY and CDR2 SMNVEV (reference sequence). With 0 bases removed from V and 1 base from J, the gap between germline ends came to 6 bases. The CDR3 extends over 14 amino acids. The CDR3 DNA reads TGTGCCAGCAGTTTATCGCGAAAGAACACTGAAGCTTTCTTT. Translated: CASSLSRKNTEAFF.

The chain uses TRBV10-2 and TRBJ1-5; D is unclear. This CDR3 is 13 amino acids long. Looked up from germline, CDR1 is WSHSY and CDR2 is SAAADI. The germline V and J ends were trimmed by 5 bases and 6 bases, with 11 bases remaining between them. CDR3: CASSLGVTQPQHF. The CDR3 bases are TGCGCCAGCAGTCTAGGTGTGACTCAGCCCCAGCATTTT.